A selection of T cell receptor beta chains follows, all from one sample in a study of blood T cells in healthy people across ages. One entry per CDR3 protein results from TCRdb running MiXCR on the 5' RACE reads. The data show hundreds of thousands of distinct CDR3 sequences, with less than 35% seen just once and more than 15% held by the top ten. The sequencing sample was made of blood. The receptors shown here come from a woman aged 80 or older in good health. CDR3s include the opening cysteine and the closing phenylalanine or tryptophan. A D gene is named only where the DNA matches it firmly. Where a row states a size, it is once, few, many or the class of an expanded clone; other rows omit it.

CDR3 protein: CASSHFSGTYEQYF; CDR3 DNA: TGTGCCAGCAGCCACTTTAGCGGTACCTACGAGCAGTACTTC; clone size: many; J gene: TRBJ2-7; CDR3 length: 14; D gene: -; V gene: TRBV7-9
CDR3 protein: CASSRGQGGYGYTF; CDR3 DNA: TGCGCCAGCAGCCGTGGACAGGGGGGGTATGGCTACACCTTC; clone size: many; J gene: TRBJ1-2; CDR3 length: 14; D gene: TRBD1; V gene: TRBV5-1
CDR3 protein: CSANNEQFF; CDR3 DNA: TGCAGTGCTAACAATGAGCAGTTCTTC; clone size: -; J gene: TRBJ2-1; CDR3 length: 9; D gene: -; V gene: TRBV20-1
CDR3 protein: CATSRARTGYEQYF; CDR3 DNA: TGTGCCACCAGCAGAGCTAGAACTGGGTACGAGCAGTACTTC; clone size: many; J gene: TRBJ2-7; CDR3 length: 14; D gene: -; V gene: TRBV15
CDR3 protein: CASSLMAGGVTEAFF; CDR3 DNA: TGTGCCAGCAGCTTAATGGCCGGGGGGGTTACTGAAGCTTTCTTT; clone size: -; J gene: TRBJ1-1; CDR3 length: 15; D gene: -; V gene: TRBV7-3
CDR3 protein: CASGLTDRVTSNQPQHF; CDR3 DNA: TGTGCTAGTGGTTTAACCGACAGGGTTACTAGCAATCAGCCCCAGCATTTT; clone size: few; J gene: TRBJ1-5; CDR3 length: 17; D gene: TRBD1; V gene: TRBV12-5
CDR3 protein: CSARPGLAVDEQFF; CDR3 DNA: TGCAGTGCTCGACCGGGACTAGCGGTAGATGAGCAGTTCTTC; clone size: -; J gene: TRBJ2-1; CDR3 length: 14; D gene: TRBD2; V gene: TRBV20-1
CDR3 protein: CAWSSDRMGYNEQFF; CDR3 DNA: TGTGCCTGGAGCAGTGACAGGATGGGGTACAATGAGCAGTTCTTC; clone size: few; J gene: TRBJ2-1; CDR3 length: 15; D gene: -; V gene: TRBV30
CDR3 protein: CATSRDPVAYEQYF; CDR3 DNA: TGTGCCACCAGCAGAGATCCCGTAGCTTACGAGCAGTACTTC; clone size: -; J gene: TRBJ2-7; CDR3 length: 14; D gene: -; V gene: TRBV15
CDR3 protein: CVSSQGGRATDTQYF; CDR3 DNA: TGTGTCAGCAGCCAAGGAGGCAGAGCCACAGATACGCAGTATTTT; clone size: -; J gene: TRBJ2-3; CDR3 length: 15; D gene: -; V gene: TRBV3-1
CDR3 protein: CASIPSGVSNQPQHF; CDR3 DNA: TGTGCCAGCATCCCTTCAGGGGTTAGCAATCAGCCCCAGCATTTT; clone size: -; J gene: TRBJ1-5; CDR3 length: 15; D gene: -; V gene: TRBV28
CDR3 protein: CASSEAGVDNEKLFF; CDR3 DNA: TGCGCCAGCAGCGAGGCCGGGGTAGACAATGAAAAACTGTTTTTT; clone size: -; J gene: TRBJ1-4; CDR3 length: 15; D gene: -; V gene: TRBV5-1
CDR3 protein: CASALGNTIYF; CDR3 DNA: TGTGCCTCAGCATTGGGAAACACCATATATTTT; clone size: -; J gene: TRBJ1-3; CDR3 length: 11; D gene: -; V gene: TRBV6-6
CDR3 protein: CSAPPGGASSNQPQHF; CDR3 DNA: TGCAGTGCTCCCCCCGGGGGGGCGAGCAGCAATCAGCCCCAGCATTTT; clone size: many; J gene: TRBJ1-5; CDR3 length: 16; D gene: -; V gene: TRBV20-1
CDR3 protein: CASSEKGLAARGETQYF; CDR3 DNA: TGTGCCAGCAGTGAAAAAGGACTAGCGGCCCGAGGGGAGACCCAGTACTTC; clone size: -; J gene: TRBJ2-5; CDR3 length: 17; D gene: TRBD2; V gene: TRBV6-1
CDR3 protein: CASFLAGGPVDTQYF; CDR3 DNA: TGTGCCAGTTTCCTCGCGGGGGGGCCCGTAGATACGCAGTATTTT; clone size: many; J gene: TRBJ2-3; CDR3 length: 15; D gene: TRBD2; V gene: TRBV12-3/TRBV12-4
CDR3 protein: CASNPGSGNTIYF; CDR3 DNA: TGTGCCAGTAATCCGGGCTCTGGAAACACCATATATTTT; clone size: -; J gene: TRBJ1-3; CDR3 length: 13; D gene: -; V gene: TRBV19
CDR3 protein: CATSDKGPIREQFF; CDR3 DNA: TGTGCCACCAGTGACAAGGGACCCATACGGGAGCAGTTCTTC; clone size: many; J gene: TRBJ2-1; CDR3 length: 14; D gene: -; V gene: TRBV24-1
CDR3 protein: CAGSQGTGSSYGYTF; CDR3 DNA: TGTGCCGGCAGCCAAGGGACAGGATCCAGCTATGGCTACACCTTC; clone size: few; J gene: TRBJ1-2; CDR3 length: 15; D gene: TRBD1; V gene: TRBV14
CDR3 protein: CAGSLGGASSYNEQFF; CDR3 DNA: TGTGCCGGCAGCTTGGGCGGGGCGAGCTCCTACAATGAGCAGTTCTTC; clone size: -; J gene: TRBJ2-1; CDR3 length: 16; D gene: -; V gene: TRBV5-6
CDR3 protein: CASKGFVAAGGYTF; CDR3 DNA: TGTGCCAGCAAAGGCTTCGTGGCAGCGGGGGGCTACACCTTC; clone size: many; J gene: TRBJ1-2; CDR3 length: 14; D gene: -; V gene: TRBV6-5
CDR3 protein: CSARDAGKGGELFF; CDR3 DNA: TGCAGTGCTAGAGATGCGGGAAAAGGCGGGGAGCTGTTTTTT; clone size: few; J gene: TRBJ2-2; CDR3 length: 14; D gene: -; V gene: TRBV20-1
CDR3 protein: CASSLAGFGTEAFF; CDR3 DNA: TGTGCCAGCAGCTTAGCCGGGTTTGGCACTGAAGCTTTCTTT; clone size: few; J gene: TRBJ1-1; CDR3 length: 14; D gene: -; V gene: TRBV7-3
CDR3 protein: CSAGRRGLLETQYF; CDR3 DNA: TGCAGTGCTGGGAGGCGGGGGCTCCTAGAGACCCAGTACTTC; clone size: -; J gene: TRBJ2-5; CDR3 length: 14; D gene: -; V gene: TRBV20-1
CDR3 protein: CAKTGGFGYTF; CDR3 DNA: TGTGCCAAGACAGGGGGCTTTGGCTACACCTTC; clone size: many; J gene: TRBJ1-2; CDR3 length: 11; D gene: TRBD1; V gene: TRBV2
CDR3 protein: CSGNRGNAEAFF; CDR3 DNA: TGCAGTGGGAACAGGGGGAACGCTGAAGCTTTCTTT; clone size: -; J gene: TRBJ1-1; CDR3 length: 12; D gene: TRBD1; V gene: TRBV20-1
CDR3 protein: CAWRVRGDEQCF; CDR3 DNA: TGTGCCTGGAGGGTACGGGGCGATGAGCAGTGCTTC; clone size: once; J gene: TRBJ2-1; CDR3 length: 12; D gene: -; V gene: TRBV30
CDR3 protein: CASSRSGSDEQFF; CDR3 DNA: TGCGCCAGCAGCCGGTCGGGTTCGGATGAGCAGTTCTTC; clone size: many; J gene: TRBJ2-1; CDR3 length: 13; D gene: -; V gene: TRBV5-1